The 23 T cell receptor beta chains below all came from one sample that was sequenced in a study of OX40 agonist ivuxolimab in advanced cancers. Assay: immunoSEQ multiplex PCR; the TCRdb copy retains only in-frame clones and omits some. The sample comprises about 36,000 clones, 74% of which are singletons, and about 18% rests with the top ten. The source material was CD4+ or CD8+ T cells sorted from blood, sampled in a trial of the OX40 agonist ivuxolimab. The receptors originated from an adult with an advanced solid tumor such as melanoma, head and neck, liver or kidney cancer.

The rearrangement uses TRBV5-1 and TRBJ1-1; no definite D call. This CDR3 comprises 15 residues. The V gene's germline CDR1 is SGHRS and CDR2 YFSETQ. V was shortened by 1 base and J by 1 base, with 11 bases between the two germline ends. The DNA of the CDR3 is TGCGCCAGCAGCTTGATAGGCCAGCAGAACACTGAAGCTTTCTTT. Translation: CASSLIGQQNTEAFF.

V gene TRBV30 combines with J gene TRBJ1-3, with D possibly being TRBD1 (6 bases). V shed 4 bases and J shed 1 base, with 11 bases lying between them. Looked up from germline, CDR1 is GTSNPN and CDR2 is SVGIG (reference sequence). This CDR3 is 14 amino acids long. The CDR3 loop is CAWNGGLSGNTIYF. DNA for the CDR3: TGTGCCTGGAACGGGGGGCTATCTGGAAACACCATATATTTT. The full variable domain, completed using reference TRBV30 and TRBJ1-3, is SQTIHQWPATLVQPVGSPLSLECTVEGTSNPNLYWYRQAAGRGLQLLFYSVGIGQISSEVPQNLSASRPQDRQFILSSKKLLLSDSGFYLCAWNGGLSGNTIYFGEGSWLTVV.

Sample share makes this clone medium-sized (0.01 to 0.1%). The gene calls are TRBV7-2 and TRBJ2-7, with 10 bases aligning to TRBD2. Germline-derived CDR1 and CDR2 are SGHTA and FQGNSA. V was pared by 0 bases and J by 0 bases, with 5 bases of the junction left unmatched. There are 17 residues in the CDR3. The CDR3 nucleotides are TGTGCCAGCAGCTTAGCTAGCGGGGGGACCAGCTCCTACGAGCAGTACTTC. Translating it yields CASSLASGGTSSYEQYF.

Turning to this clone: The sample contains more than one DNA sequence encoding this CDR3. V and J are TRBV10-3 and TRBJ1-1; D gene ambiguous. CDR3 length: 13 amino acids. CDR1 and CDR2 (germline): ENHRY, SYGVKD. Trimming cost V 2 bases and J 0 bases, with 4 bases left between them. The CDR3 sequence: CAISEQLNTEAFF. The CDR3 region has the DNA TGTGCCATCAGTGAGCAGCTGAACACTGAAGCTTTCTTT.

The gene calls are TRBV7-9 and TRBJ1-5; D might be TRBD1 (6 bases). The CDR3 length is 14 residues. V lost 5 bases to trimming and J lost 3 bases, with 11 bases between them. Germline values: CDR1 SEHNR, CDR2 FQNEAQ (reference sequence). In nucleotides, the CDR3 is TGTGCCAGCAGCGCGACAGGAAACAATCAGCCCCAGCATTTT. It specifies CASSATGNNQPQHF.

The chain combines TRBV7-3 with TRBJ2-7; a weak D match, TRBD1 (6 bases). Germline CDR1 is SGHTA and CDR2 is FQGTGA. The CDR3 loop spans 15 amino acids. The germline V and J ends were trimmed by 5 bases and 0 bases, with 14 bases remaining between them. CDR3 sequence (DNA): TGTGCCAGCAGCCAGGGGCCAGACACCTCCTACGAGCAGTACTTC. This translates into CASSQGPDTSYEQYF. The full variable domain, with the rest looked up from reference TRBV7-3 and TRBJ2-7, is GAGVSQTPSNKVTEKGKYVELRCDPISGHTALYWYRQSLGQGPEFLIYFQGTGAADDSGLPNDRFFAVRPEGSVSTLKIQRTERGDSAVYLCASSQGPDTSYEQYFGPGTRLTVT.

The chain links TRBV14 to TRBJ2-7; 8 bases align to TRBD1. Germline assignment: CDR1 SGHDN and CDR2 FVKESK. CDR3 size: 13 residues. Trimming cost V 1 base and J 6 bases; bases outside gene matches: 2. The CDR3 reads CASSQGTGTEQYV. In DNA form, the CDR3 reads TGTGCCAGCAGCCAAGGGACAGGGACCGAGCAGTACGTC.

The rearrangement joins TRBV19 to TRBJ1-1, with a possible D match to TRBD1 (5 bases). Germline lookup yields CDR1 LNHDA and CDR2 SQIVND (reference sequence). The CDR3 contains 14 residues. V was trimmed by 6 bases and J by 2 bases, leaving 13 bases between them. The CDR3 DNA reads TGTGCCAGTAGAACGGGACGGTTAAACACTGAAGCTTTCTTT. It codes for CASRTGRLNTEAFF.

The CDR3: CASSFSGRGYEQYF. In DNA form, the CDR3 reads TGTGCCAGCAGCTTTAGTGGCAGGGGATACGAGCAGTACTTC. The genes are TRBV7-2 and TRBJ2-7; tentatively, D is TRBD1 (6 bases). V was clipped by 3 bases and J by 4 bases, with 13 bases between them. This CDR3 has 14 residues. Germline CDR1 and CDR2: SGHTA and FQGNSA.

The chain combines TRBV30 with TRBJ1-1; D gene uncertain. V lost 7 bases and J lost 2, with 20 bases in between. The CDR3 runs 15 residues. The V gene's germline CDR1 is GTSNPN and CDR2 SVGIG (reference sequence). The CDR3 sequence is CALRHGGSANTEAFF. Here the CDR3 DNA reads TGTGCCTTGCGACACGGTGGGTCTGCAAACACTGAAGCTTTCTTT.

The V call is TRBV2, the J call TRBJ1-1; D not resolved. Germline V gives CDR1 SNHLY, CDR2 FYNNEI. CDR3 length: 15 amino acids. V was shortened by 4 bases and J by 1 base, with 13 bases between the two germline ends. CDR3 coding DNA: TGTGCCAGCAGTGCAGGCGTCAGCGCGAACACTGAAGCTTTCTTT. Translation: CASSAGVSANTEAFF.

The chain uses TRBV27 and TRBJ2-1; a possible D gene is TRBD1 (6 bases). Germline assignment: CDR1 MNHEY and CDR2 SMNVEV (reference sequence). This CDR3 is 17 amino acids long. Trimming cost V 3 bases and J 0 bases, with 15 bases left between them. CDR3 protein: CASSFSGTGSSYNEQFF. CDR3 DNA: TGTGCCAGCAGTTTTTCCGGAACAGGGAGCTCCTACAATGAGCAGTTCTTC.

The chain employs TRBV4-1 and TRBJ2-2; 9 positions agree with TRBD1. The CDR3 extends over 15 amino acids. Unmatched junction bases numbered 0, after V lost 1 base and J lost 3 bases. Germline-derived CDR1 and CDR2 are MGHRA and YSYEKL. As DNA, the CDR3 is TGCGCCAGCAGCCAAGGGGACAGGGACACCGGGGAGCTGTTTTTT. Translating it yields CASSQGDRDTGELFF.

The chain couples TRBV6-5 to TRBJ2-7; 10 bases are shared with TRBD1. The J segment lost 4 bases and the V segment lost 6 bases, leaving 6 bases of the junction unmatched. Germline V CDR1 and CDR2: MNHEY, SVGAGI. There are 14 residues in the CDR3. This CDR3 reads CASSSPGQGYEQYV. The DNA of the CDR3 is TGTGCCAGCAGCAGCCCGGGACAGGGGTACGAGCAGTACGTC.

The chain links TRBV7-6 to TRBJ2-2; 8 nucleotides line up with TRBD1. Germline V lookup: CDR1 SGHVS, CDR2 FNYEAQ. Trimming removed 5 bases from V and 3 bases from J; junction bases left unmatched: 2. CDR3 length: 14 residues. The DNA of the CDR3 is TGTGCCAGCAGCAAGGACAGGGACACCGGGGAGCTGTTTTTT. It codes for CASSKDRDTGELFF. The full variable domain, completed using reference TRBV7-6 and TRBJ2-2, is GAGVSQSPRYKVTKRGQDVALRCDPISGHVSLYWYRQALGQGPEFLTYFNYEAQQDKSGLPNDRFSAERPEGSISTLTIQRTEQRDSAMYRCASSKDRDTGELFFGEGSRLTVL.

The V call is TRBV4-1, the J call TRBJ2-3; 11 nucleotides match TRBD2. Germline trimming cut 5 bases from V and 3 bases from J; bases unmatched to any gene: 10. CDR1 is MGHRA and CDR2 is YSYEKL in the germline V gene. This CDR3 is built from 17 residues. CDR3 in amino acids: CASSKGGGTSGTDTQYF. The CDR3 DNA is TGCGCCAGCAGCAAAGGAGGGGGGACTAGCGGAACAGATACGCAGTATTTT.

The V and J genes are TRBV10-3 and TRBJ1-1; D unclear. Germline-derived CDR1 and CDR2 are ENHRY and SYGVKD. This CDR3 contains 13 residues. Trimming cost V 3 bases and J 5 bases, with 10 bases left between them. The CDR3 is CAISDGSGTEAFF. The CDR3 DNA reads TGTGCCATCAGTGACGGGTCTGGTACTGAAGCTTTCTTT.

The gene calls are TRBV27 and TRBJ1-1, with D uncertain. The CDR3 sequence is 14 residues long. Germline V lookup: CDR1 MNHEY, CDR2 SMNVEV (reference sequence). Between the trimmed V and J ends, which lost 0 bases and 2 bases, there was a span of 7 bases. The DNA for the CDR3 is TGTGCCAGCAGTTTATCCGGACTAAACACTGAAGCTTTCTTT. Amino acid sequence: CASSLSGLNTEAFF.

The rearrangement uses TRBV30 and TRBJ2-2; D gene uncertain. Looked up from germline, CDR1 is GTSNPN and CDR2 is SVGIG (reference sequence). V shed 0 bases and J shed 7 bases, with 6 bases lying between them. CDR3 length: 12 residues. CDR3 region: CAWSVLIGELFF. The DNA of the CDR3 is TGTGCCTGGAGTGTACTGATCGGGGAGCTGTTTTTT.

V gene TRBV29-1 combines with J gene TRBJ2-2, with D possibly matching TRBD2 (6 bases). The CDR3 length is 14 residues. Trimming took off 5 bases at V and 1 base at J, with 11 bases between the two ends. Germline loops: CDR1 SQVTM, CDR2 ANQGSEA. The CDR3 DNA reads TGCAGCGTTCGGTCGGGAGAGAACACCGGGGAGCTGTTTTTT. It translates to CSVRSGENTGELFF.

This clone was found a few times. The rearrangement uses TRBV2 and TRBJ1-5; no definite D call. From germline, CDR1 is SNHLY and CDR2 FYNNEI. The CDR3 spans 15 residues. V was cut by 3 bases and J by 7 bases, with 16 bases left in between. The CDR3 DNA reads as TGTGCCAGCAGTGAGGACGGCCTGACGCGGCAGCCCCAGCATTTT. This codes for CASSEDGLTRQPQHF.

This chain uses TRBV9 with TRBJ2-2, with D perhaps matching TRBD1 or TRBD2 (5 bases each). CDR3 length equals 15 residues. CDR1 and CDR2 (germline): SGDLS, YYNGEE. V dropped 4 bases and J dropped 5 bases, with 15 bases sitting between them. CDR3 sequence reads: CASSPDQRGTGELFF. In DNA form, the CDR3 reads TGTGCCAGCAGCCCTGATCAGAGGGGTACCGGGGAGCTGTTTTTT.

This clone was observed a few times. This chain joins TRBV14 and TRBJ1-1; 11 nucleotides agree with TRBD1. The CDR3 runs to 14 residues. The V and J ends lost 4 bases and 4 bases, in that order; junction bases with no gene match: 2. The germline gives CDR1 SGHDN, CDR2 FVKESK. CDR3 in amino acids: CASSPGTGGTEAFF. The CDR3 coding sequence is TGTGCCAGCAGCCCTGGGACAGGGGGCACTGAAGCTTTCTTT. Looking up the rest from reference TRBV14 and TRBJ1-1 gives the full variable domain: EAGVTQFPSHSVIEKGQTVTLRCDPISGHDNLYWYRRVMGKEIKFLLHFVKESKQDESGMPNNRFLAERTGGTYSTLKVQPAELEDSGVYFCASSPGTGGTEAFFGQGTRLTVV.